These 16 T cell receptor beta chains were sequenced from one sample in a study of blood T cell repertoires in COVID-19. Clones were read by immunoSEQ multiplex PCR, and TCRdb kept only the in-frame ones, dropping some. This repertoire shows 390,000 or so clones, more than 80% found once; its top ten account for 1.4%. The sample comprised peripheral blood. Receptors originate from a woman under 40 with active or convalescent COVID-19.

The chain uses TRBV5-8 and TRBJ1-6, with D possibly being TRBD1 (6 bases). This CDR3 has 15 residues. Per germline, CDR1 SGHTS and CDR2 YDEGEE. V shed 4 bases and J shed 6 bases, with 14 bases lying between them. CDR3 in DNA: TGTGCCAGCAGCATTCGACAGGCGGGTAATTCACCCCTCCACTTT. This gives the protein CASSIRQAGNSPLHF.

This clone has a single count. The chain employs TRBV7-9 and TRBJ1-4; 9 bases line up with TRBD1. Germline assignment: CDR1 SEHNR and CDR2 FQNEAQ (reference sequence). V dropped 8 bases and J dropped 6; count of bases not matched to a gene: 4. The CDR3 totals 13 residues. CDR3 in amino acids: CASGDRVYEKLFF. Here the CDR3 DNA reads TGTGCCAGCGGGGACAGGGTGTATGAAAAACTGTTTTTT.

The rearrangement uses TRBV1 and TRBJ2-1; TRBD2 reflects the table's D call only, with no check against the DNA. TRBV1 is a pseudogene segment. The CDR3 covers 17 residues. DNA of the CDR3: TGCACCAGCAGCCCCGGACTAGCGGGGGGGCCCTACAATGAGCAGTTCTTC. It translates to CTSSPGLAGGPYNEQFF.

Regarding this clone: This specimen includes other DNA sequences encoding the same CDR3. The V gene is TRBV6-1, the J gene TRBJ1-5; D is possibly TRBD1 (5 bases). Between the trimmed V and J ends, which lost 3 bases and 2 bases, there was a span of 8 bases. Germline CDR1 reads MNHNS; CDR2 reads SASEGT. The CDR3 extends over 14 amino acids. The CDR3 reads CASSDTGGNQPQHF. The DNA for the CDR3 is TGTGCCAGCAGTGATACAGGTGGCAATCAGCCCCAGCATTTT.

The chain employs TRBV4-1 and TRBJ2-1; D is perhaps TRBD2 (5 bases). The ends were cut back, 0 bases at V and 6 bases at J, with 18 bases in the middle. The germline gives CDR1 MGHRA, CDR2 YSYEKL. The CDR3 sequence is 17 residues long. Here the CDR3 reads CASSQDTVWLAVNEQFF. For the CDR3, the DNA is TGCGCCAGCAGCCAAGACACAGTGTGGCTAGCAGTCAATGAGCAGTTCTTC.

V and J are TRBV5-4 and TRBJ2-5, with 9 bases lining up with TRBD2. The germline CDR1 and CDR2 sequences are SGHNT and YYREEE (reference sequence). The V and J ends lost 0 bases and 5 bases, in that order; junction bases with no gene match: 8. The CDR3 runs 16 residues. CDR3 sequence reads: CASSLAARGGVETQYF. The CDR3 nucleotides read TGTGCCAGCAGCTTGGCCGCGCGGGGGGGAGTGGAGACCCAGTACTTC.

This chain connects TRBV5-1 to TRBJ1-2; 9 nucleotides line up with TRBD1. CDR3 length: 16 residues. V gave up 0 bases and J gave up 7 bases; unmatched junction bases: 10. CDR1 is SGHRS, CDR2 YFSETQ, per germline. The CDR3 nucleotides are TGCGCCAGCAGCTTGGCCATGCCGACAGGGGGTATTGGCTACACCTTC. As protein: CASSLAMPTGGIGYTF. Filled out from reference TRBV5-1 and TRBJ1-2, the complete variable domain reads KAGVTQTPRYLIKTRGQQVTLSCSPISGHRSVSWYQQTPGQGLQFLFEYFSETQRNKGNFPGRFSGRQFSNSRSEMNVSTLELGDSALYLCASSLAMPTGGIGYTFGSGTRLTVV.

The genes are TRBV6-5 and TRBJ1-4; perhaps TRBD1 as D (6 bases). Per germline, CDR1 MNHEY and CDR2 SVGAGI. Trimming took off 6 bases at V and 4 bases at J, with 12 bases between the two ends. The CDR3 sequence is 14 residues long. DNA of the CDR3: TGTGCCAGCAGCCAGCAGGGGAGTAATGAAAAACTGTTTTTT. The encoded protein is CASSQQGSNEKLFF.

As regards this clone: In the same sample, other DNA sequences code for this CDR3. The J gene is TRBJ2-3, the V gene TRBV18; D is undetermined. Looked up from germline, CDR1 is KGHSH and CDR2 is LQKENI. Trimming removed 0 bases from V and 0 bases from J, with 4 bases in between. The CDR3 covers 14 residues. The CDR3 here is CASSPPSSTDTQYF. The DNA for the CDR3 is TGTGCCAGCTCACCACCGAGCAGCACAGATACGCAGTATTTT.

V and J are TRBV9 and TRBJ1-2, with D possibly being TRBD1 (5 bases). The CDR3 is made up of 18 amino acids. V was trimmed by 3 bases and J by 5 bases, leaving 26 bases between them. Looked up from germline, CDR1 is SGDLS and CDR2 is YYNGEE. The CDR3 region is CASSGGPLGRKGGYGYTF. As DNA, the CDR3 is TGTGCCAGCAGCGGAGGCCCTCTGGGGCGGAAAGGAGGGTATGGCTACACCTTC.

The V and J genes are TRBV10-3 and TRBJ2-3, with 15 bases aligning to TRBD2. Losses at the gene ends were 6 bases for V and 0 bases for J; bases not matched to a gene: 10. CDR1 ENHRY and CDR2 SYGVKD come from the germline V gene. This CDR3 is built from 19 residues. The CDR3, as DNA: TGTGCCATCAGCGACGGACTAGCGGGGGGGCCGCGAAGCACAGATACGCAGTATTTT. Encoded protein: CAISDGLAGGPRSTDTQYF.

The chain carries TRBV30 and TRBJ2-5, with D possibly TRBD1 on 5 matching bases. The CDR3 is 14 amino acids. Trimming removed 2 bases from V and 0 bases from J, with 10 bases in between. Per germline, CDR1 GTSNPN and CDR2 SVGIG (reference sequence). The CDR3 DNA reads as TGTGCCTGGAGTCGAACAGGTTACCAAGAGACCCAGTACTTC. It encodes CAWSRTGYQETQYF.

This chain joins TRBV6-5 and TRBJ1-1, with 11 bases identical to TRBD1. V gave up 4 bases and J gave up 1 base; unmatched junction bases: 5. The CDR3 extends over 16 amino acids. The V gene's germline CDR1 is MNHEY and CDR2 SVGAGI. CDR3 region: CASSWGQGVTNTEAFF. The CDR3 region has the DNA TGTGCCAGCAGTTGGGGACAGGGGGTAACGAACACTGAAGCTTTCTTT.

The V gene is TRBV27, the J gene TRBJ2-5; 7 bases map to TRBD2. Germline trimming cut 7 bases from V and 5 bases from J; bases unmatched to any gene: 10. Germline V gene lookup returns CDR1 MNHEY and CDR2 SMNVEV (reference sequence). The CDR3 is 14 amino acids. CDR3 in amino acids: CASTPREPGETQYF. The CDR3 nucleotides read TGTGCCAGCACCCCGCGGGAGCCTGGGGAGACCCAGTACTTC.

The V and J genes are TRBV2 and TRBJ1-1; possibly TRBD1 for D (6 bases). Trimming left V 6 bases short and J 0 bases short, with 11 bases between. Germline CDR1 SNHLY, CDR2 FYNNEI. This CDR3 comprises 14 residues. The CDR3 DNA reads TGTGCCAGCAGCCTTCAGGGGTTGAACACTGAAGCTTTCTTT. This sequence encodes CASSLQGLNTEAFF.

This clone turned up a few times. The chain joins TRBV6-5 to TRBJ2-7; 8 bases agree with TRBD2. The CDR3 consists of 14 residues. J gave up 5 bases and V 5 bases, and 8 bases lay outside the gene matches. Germline-derived CDR1 and CDR2 are MNHEY and SVGAGI. CDR3 sequence: CASSPGLALNEQYF. The CDR3, as DNA: TGTGCCAGCAGTCCCGGACTAGCCCTAAACGAGCAGTACTTC.